The entry below describes one TCR beta chain. This entry is derived from a study of cytomegalovirus exposure and HLA in healthy donors. The V gene lost 0 bases and the J gene lost 1 base, with 8 bases spanning the gap. This CDR3 region has 15 residues. The germline gives CDR1 SGHRS, CDR2 YFSETQ. Repertoires were generated with immunoSEQ multiplex PCR, while TCRdb's copy carries only in-frame clones and drops some. Seen here are some 180,000 clones, around 80% observed once, and the top ten hold 0.95% to 1.5%. The chain combines TRBV5-1 with TRBJ1-3; D might be TRBD1 (5 bases). What was sequenced was PBMCs. The sequence was collected from a woman between 25 and 40 years old in good health and CMV-seronegative. The CDR3 here is CASSLATGSGNTIYF. CDR3 nucleotide sequence: TGCGCCAGCAGCTTGGCAACAGGTTCTGGAAACACCATATATTTT.